This T cell receptor (beta chain) derives from a study of spatial heterogeneity in lung cancer (dated by TCRdb to between 2018 and 2021). For the wider study: More beta-chain than alpha-chain transcripts were consistently detected, likely reflecting higher beta-chain transcript abundance. A strong correlation was found between TCR transcript counts in tumor regions and a T cell transcriptional module score from matched bulk RNA-seq. In the raw uncorrected reads, each unique combination of TCR and UMI appeared more than ten times on average. TCR alpha and beta repertoires were quantitatively compared across multiple tumor regions, matched nontumor lung and blood in non-small cell lung cancer. The study linked features of the TCR repertoire to counts of nonsynonymous mutations, which were determined by whole-exome sequencing of tumor tissue. At surgery, both alpha and beta chains were TCR-sequenced in 220 tumor regions, about 61 matched nontumor lung samples and a few dozen PBMC samples. Study-level results and caveats: Confirming at a functional level the hypothesis that regional TCRs recognize regional mutations was considered to require additional single-cell paired TCR alpha and beta sequencing. Counts of ubiquitous and regional expanded TCRs correlated with counts of ubiquitous and regional nonsynonymous mutations, respectively. A correlation was observed between the number of expanded intratumoral alpha and beta TCRs and the tumor nonsynonymous mutation count. TCR-seq was estimated to cover only 6.5% to 9% of tumor T cells for alpha chains and 13% for beta chains.

The trim is 5 bases for V and 0 bases for J, with a gap of 11 bases between the germline ends. The CDR1 and CDR2 encoded by the germline V gene are SGHAT and FQNNGV. Counted from cysteine to phenylalanine, this CDR3 has 15 amino acids. Only the CDR3 DNA is retained, 45 bases long and in frame from the first base. The label giving this sample's time point can be read as: sample taken at primary tumor resection. The donors were 72 patients from the lung TRACERx cohort who had early-stage, untreated non-small cell lung cancer. Whole RNA extracted from tumor and nontumor lung tissue, or from cryopreserved PBMC samples, was used for TCR sequencing without cell sorting. A patient was chosen for TCR sequencing only when enough RNA was available from at least two tumor regions. Tumor and adjacent nontumor lung specimens were reviewed by a lung pathologist before selection. This clonotype was found many times. The antigen it binds to is not known. Base-call qualities are not available, and no considerably larger clone is one nucleotide away.

Receptor libraries were prepared by 5' RACE. Sequencing took place on a NextSeq 500. The TCR library protocol attached a unique molecular identifier to each TCR cDNA molecule to allow correction of PCR and sequencing errors. The authors' pipeline ran thus. TCR identification, UMI-based error correction and CDR3 extraction were performed with Decombinator tools. TCRs above a frequency of 2 per 1,000, corresponding to the top 1% of the tumor frequency distribution, were defined as expanded. Expanded tumor TCRs were classed as regional if statistically deemed absent (corrected P<0.05) from at least one tumor region, otherwise ubiquitous. Renyi diversity was computed with the R vegan package after each repertoire had been subsampled 100 times to 5,000 TCRs. To build CDR3 similarity networks, amino acid triplet string-kernel similarity was used, and CDR3s were connected when their pairwise similarity was above 0.82. The public reads were reprocessed in TCRdb via fastp at Q25 and MiXCR, keeping in-frame beta chains. Every CDR3 protein is listed once, alongside the most common genes and DNA of its rows. TCRdb, rather than the study authors, made the V and J calls. The sample profile shows approximately 20,000 distinct CDR3 sequences; under 3.5% of them were found once. The ten largest clones capture 7% to 8% of the sample.

The sample in question was lung tumor tissue, obtained at surgery. This receptor was taken from a male donor with early-stage non-small cell lung cancer. The receptor chain draws on TRBV11-2 and TRBJ2-4; the D region possibly corresponds to TRBD1 (5 bases align). At the DNA level, the sequence is TGTGCCAGCAGCCCCAGGGTTGCAGCCAAAAACATTCAGTACTTC. Translation gives CASSPRVAAKNIQYF. When the CDR3 is completed using the reference TRBV11-2 and TRBJ2-4 genes on either side, the full variable domain is EAGVAQSPRYKIIEKRQSVAFWCNPISGHATLYWYQQILGQGPKLLIQFQNNGVVDDSQLPKDRFSAERLKGVDSTLKIQPAKLEDSAVYLCASSPRVAAKNIQYFGAGTRLSVL.